The TCR beta chain under discussion was sequenced for a study of blood T cell repertoires in COVID-19. Across the whole study: Samples came from the United States, Italy and Spain, spanning acute and convalescent COVID-19. T cells, B-cell-depleted T cells, or PBMCs supplied cDNA or gDNA.

Germline V gives CDR1 DFQATT, CDR2 SNEGSKA (reference sequence). The CDR3 is 14 amino acids. V lost 3 bases and J 0 bases, leaving 11 bases between the germline ends. Authors' data handling: Amplification of reference gene primers provided the estimated nucleated cell counts. Clones were read by immunoSEQ multiplex PCR, and TCRdb kept only the in-frame ones, dropping some. V, J and clone size derive from that table, while D and trimming were established from the DNA sequence. In the table there are some 37,000 clones, more than 65% of which are singletons. The chain has TRBV20-1 and TRBJ2-5, with D perhaps TRBD1 (6 bases). The TCR originated in an elderly man with active or convalescent COVID-19. Sequenced: peripheral blood. The CDR3 coding sequence is TGCAGTGCTAGTCTAGGGGGTTACCAAGAGACCCAGTACTTC. It yields the protein CSASLGGYQETQYF.